Each of the 28 T cell receptor beta chains below was sequenced from the same sample in a study of blood T cell repertoires in COVID-19. Profiled with immunoSEQ multiplex PCR; TCRdb holds only in-frame clones, not every one. In the table there are 200,000 to 250,000 clones, around nine tenths of which are singletons. The sequenced sample was peripheral blood. These TCRs come from a woman aged 18-29 years who had recovered from COVID-19.

This chain links TRBV7-6 with TRBJ2-1, with 7 bases fitting TRBD1. Trimming cost V 5 bases and J 3 bases; bases outside gene matches: 7. Germline CDR1 is SGHVS and CDR2 is FNYEAQ. The CDR3 length is 15 residues. This CDR3 is CASSEGGSFYNEQFF. CDR3 DNA sequence: TGTGCCAGCAGCGAAGGGGGCTCCTTCTACAATGAGCAGTTCTTC.

The chain uses TRBV5-1 and TRBJ1-1; the match to TRBD1 covers 7 bases. Germline assignment: CDR1 SGHRS and CDR2 YFSETQ. J lost 5 bases, V lost 4 bases, and 11 bases had no gene match. The CDR3 extends over 15 amino acids. In DNA, the CDR3 is TGCGCCAGCAGCGCAGAGACAGGGCCGGGGACTGAAGCTTTCTTT. Its protein is CASSAETGPGTEAFF.

The rearrangement joins TRBV9 to TRBJ2-1; TRBD2 agrees at 9 bases. The V segment lost 0 bases and the J segment 2 bases; nucleotides outside the gene matches: 9. The CDR3 is 18 residues long. CDR1 and CDR2 from the germline V gene are SGDLS and YYNGEE. The CDR3: CASSVGLADYVPYNEQFF. CDR3 DNA sequence: TGTGCCAGCAGCGTAGGACTAGCGGATTACGTACCCTACAATGAGCAGTTCTTC. Variable domain in full (rest from reference TRBV9 and TRBJ2-1): DSGVTQTPKHLITATGQRVTLRCSPRSGDLSVYWYQQSLDQGLQFLIQYYNGEERAKGNILERFSAQQFPDLHSELNLSSLELGDSALYFCASSVGLADYVPYNEQFFGPGTRLTVL.

The chain joins TRBV12-3 or TRBV12-4 to TRBJ1-1; TRBD1 might be the D (6 bases). V shed 6 bases and J shed 11 bases, with 19 bases lying between them. The CDR3 has 13 residues. As DNA, the CDR3 is TGTGCCAGCAGCTGGGACAATGGGGTGGGGGCTTTCTTT. Protein: CASSWDNGVGAFF.

This clone was observed a single time. The chain links TRBV5-6 to TRBJ2-3; a weak D match, TRBD2 (6 bases). V lost 1 base and J lost 5, with 17 bases in between. Germline V gene data show CDR1 as SGHDT and CDR2 as YYEEEE. The CDR3 has 16 amino acids. CDR3 nucleotides: TGTGCCAGCAGCTTGCCCCGGGACTCGAGGGGAGATACGCAGTATTTT. Residues: CASSLPRDSRGDTQYF.

V is TRBV20-1 and J is TRBJ1-5, with D uncertain. V lost 3 bases, J lost 7 bases, and 13 bases lay in between. The CDR3 length is 13 residues. Germline CDR1 reads DFQATT; CDR2 reads SNEGSKA (reference sequence). Here the CDR3 reads CSASPAEGQPQHF. The DNA of the CDR3 is TGCAGTGCTAGTCCCGCGGAGGGACAGCCCCAGCATTTT.

The genes are TRBV9 and TRBJ1-2; TRBD1 aligns across 9 bases. V was clipped by 3 bases and J by 6 bases; unmatched bases: 3. CDR3 length equals 13 residues. CDR1 is SGDLS, CDR2 YYNGEE, per germline. CDR3 amino acids: CASSEGDRDGYTF. DNA for the CDR3: TGTGCCAGCAGCGAGGGGGACAGGGATGGCTACACCTTC.

This chain links TRBV6-6 with TRBJ2-1; 8 nucleotides line up with TRBD2. The CDR3 consists of 15 residues. The trim removed 4 bases at V and 2 bases at J, leaving 4 bases unmatched. Germline lookup yields CDR1 MNHNY and CDR2 SVGAGI (reference sequence). CDR3 DNA sequence: TGTGCCAGCAGTTCTAACGGGAGGGCCTACAATGAGCAGTTCTTC. Encoded protein: CASSSNGRAYNEQFF.

The chain combines TRBV29-1 with TRBJ2-5; 8 bases agree with TRBD2. The germline CDR1 and CDR2 sequences are SQVTM and ANQGSEA. The length of the CDR3 is 16 residues. V lost 4 bases to trimming and J lost 2 bases; unmatched junction nucleotides: 12. In DNA form, the CDR3 reads TGCAGCGTTGGAAGGCGGCCAGCGGGAGTTCAAGAGACCCAGTACTTC. This translates into CSVGRRPAGVQETQYF.

This clone showed up just a few times. This chain connects TRBV6-2 or TRBV6-3 to TRBJ2-3; the D gene is possibly TRBD2 (6 bases). The CDR3 has 18 amino acids. The germline V gene encodes CDR1 MNHEY and CDR2 SVGEGT. V was shortened by 0 bases and J by 0 bases, with 16 bases between the two germline ends. This CDR3 reads CASSYSREVAESTDTQYF. The DNA for the CDR3 is TGTGCCAGCAGTTACTCTAGGGAGGTAGCGGAGAGCACAGATACGCAGTATTTT.

This rearrangement joins TRBV4-1 to TRBJ1-6, with D hard to call. Trimming removed 0 bases at V and 10 bases at J, with 10 bases between. The CDR3 spans 14 residues. In germline, CDR1 is MGHRA, CDR2 YSYEKL. CDR3 amino acids: CASSQERLSSPLHF. The CDR3 region has the DNA TGCGCCAGCAGCCAAGAGAGGTTAAGCTCACCCCTCCACTTT.

The chain links TRBV12-3 or TRBV12-4 to TRBJ1-1; D is uncertain. Trimming shortened V by 3 bases and J by 11 bases, and 10 bases separated the two germline ends. CDR3 length: 11 amino acids. The CDR3 sequence: CASSFPPRAFF. In DNA, the CDR3 is TGTGCCAGCAGTTTTCCCCCGCGGGCTTTCTTT.

This chain links TRBV7-8 with TRBJ2-7; 7 bases align to TRBD2. This CDR3 has 15 amino acids. V was pared by 0 bases and J by 2 bases, with 4 bases of the junction left unmatched. CDR1 and CDR2 (germline): SGHVS, FQNEAQ. Written as DNA, the CDR3 is TGTGCCAGCAGCTTAGCGGGAGGGAGCGCCTACGAGCAGTACTTC. Its protein is CASSLAGGSAYEQYF. Together with reference TRBV7-8 and TRBJ2-7, the CDR3 gives the full variable domain: GAGVSQSPRYKVAKRGQDVALRCDPISGHVSLFWYQQALGQGPEFLTYFQNEAQLDKSGLPSDRFFAERPEGSVSTLKIQRTQQEDSAVYLCASSLAGGSAYEQYFGPGTRLTVT.

Points on this clone: At one end, the junction sequence differs from germline, possibly due to a read error. The rearrangement uses TRBV19 and TRBJ2-7; 7 bases match TRBD2. Germline lookup yields CDR1 LNHDA and CDR2 SQIVND (reference sequence). The CDR3 has 16 residues. CDR3 in amino acids: CASRIFTSGEGYEQYF. The CDR3 coding sequence is TGTGCCAGTCGTATATTTACGAGCGGGGAAGGGTACGAGCAGTACTTC.

The chain carries TRBV6-2 or TRBV6-3 and TRBJ2-2; 7 positions agree with TRBD2. Germline lookup yields CDR1 MNHEY and CDR2 SVGEGT. The CDR3 covers 16 residues. After removal of 2 bases from V and 4 bases from J, the junction contained 7 bases not matched to a gene. The CDR3 DNA sequence: TGTGCCAGCAGTTACCCCCGCCCGGGAGGCACCGGGGAGCTGTTTTTT. As protein: CASSYPRPGGTGELFF.

The chain is built from TRBV6-5 and TRBJ2-1; 10 bases map to TRBD2. J gave up 3 bases and V 6 bases, and 5 bases lay outside the gene matches. Germline assignment: CDR1 MNHEY and CDR2 SVGAGI. This CDR3 spans 15 amino acids. CDR3 in DNA: TGTGCCAGCAGGGATATAGCGGGAGGCTACAATGAGCAGTTCTTC. Protein: CASRDIAGGYNEQFF.

The chain is built from TRBV9 and TRBJ2-6; 15 nucleotides align to TRBD2. Looked up from germline, CDR1 is SGDLS and CDR2 is YYNGEE. The CDR3 totals 17 residues. V shed 3 bases and J 2 bases; nucleotides not matched to a gene: 0. DNA for the CDR3: TGTGCCAGCAGCGGGACTAGCGGGAGGGCTGGGGCCAACGTCCTGACTTTC. This translates into CASSGTSGRAGANVLTF.

The V gene is TRBV21-1, the J gene TRBJ1-2; the D call of TRBD1 is as the table states it, not checked on the DNA. TRBV21-1 corresponds to a pseudogene. The CDR3 contains 17 residues. CDR3 loop: CASSNPQGPRPNYGYTF. The CDR3 DNA reads TGTGCCAGCAGCAACCCACAGGGGCCGCGCCCTAACTATGGCTACACCTTC.

This chain connects TRBV19 to TRBJ1-2; D may be TRBD1 (6 bases). CDR1 and CDR2 from the germline V gene are LNHDA and SQIVND (reference sequence). This CDR3 has 13 residues. Trimming took 7 bases from V and 4 from J, leaving 13 bases between them. The CDR3: CASTPGAVYGYTF. The CDR3 DNA is TGTGCCAGTACTCCAGGGGCGGTCTATGGCTACACCTTC.

In DNA, the CDR3 is TGTGCCAGCAGCTTGGGAGGTTTTAACTATGGCTACACCTTC. Amino acids: CASSLGGFNYGYTF. V gene TRBV5-4 combines with J gene TRBJ1-2; no reliable D call. CDR3 length: 14 residues. Trimming removed 0 bases from V and 1 base from J, with 7 bases in between. The germline CDR1 and CDR2 sequences are SGHNT and YYREEE (reference sequence). The variable domain in full, completed from reference TRBV5-4 and TRBJ1-2, reads ETGVTQSPTHLIKTRGQQVTLRCSSQSGHNTVSWYQQALGQGPQFIFQYYREEENGRGNFPPRFSGLQFPNYSSELNVNALELDDSALYLCASSLGGFNYGYTFGSGTRLTVV.

J is TRBJ2-3 and V is TRBV5-1; 11 bases are shared with TRBD2. The CDR3 runs to 18 residues. The V segment lost 3 bases and the J segment 0 bases; nucleotides outside the gene matches: 9. Germline CDR1 reads SGHRS; CDR2 reads YFSETQ. The CDR3, as DNA: TGCGCCAGCAGCTACGGGACTAGCGGAGCCACTAGCACAGATACGCAGTATTTT. Translating gives CASSYGTSGATSTDTQYF.

The genes are TRBV11-2 and TRBJ2-5, with D possibly being TRBD2 (6 bases). The V and J ends lost 5 bases and 4 bases respectively, with 17 bases between them. The CDR3 length is 15 residues. Germline values: CDR1 SGHAT, CDR2 FQNNGV. CDR3 sequence reads: CASSAFNRGGETQYF. The CDR3 DNA reads TGTGCCAGCAGCGCCTTCAATCGGGGAGGAGAGACCCAGTACTTC.

V usage is TRBV6-5 and J usage is TRBJ2-1; 8 bases align to TRBD1. CDR3 length equals 14 residues. V lost 7 bases and J lost 1; bases outside the gene matches: 3. Germline CDR1 MNHEY, CDR2 SVGAGI. The CDR3 spells CASNDRGSYNEQFF. The CDR3 nucleotides are TGTGCCAGCAACGACAGGGGATCCTACAATGAGCAGTTCTTC.

This chain joins TRBV7-3 and TRBJ2-7, with TRBD1 as a possible D gene (6 bases). Germline V gene sequence: CDR1 SGHTA, CDR2 FQGTGA. V lost 0 bases, J lost 5 bases, and 17 bases lay in between. This CDR3 comprises 16 residues. In DNA form, the CDR3 reads TGTGCCAGCAGCTTAACCCCCTGGACAGAAAAGGACGAGCAGTACTTC. This translates into CASSLTPWTEKDEQYF. Full variable domain (missing parts from reference TRBV7-3 and TRBJ2-7): GAGVSQTPSNKVTEKGKYVELRCDPISGHTALYWYRQSLGQGPEFLIYFQGTGAADDSGLPNDRFFAVRPEGSVSTLKIQRTERGDSAVYLCASSLTPWTEKDEQYFGPGTRLTVT.

The chain has TRBV9 and TRBJ1-1; weak D call: TRBD1 (5 bases). The ends were cut back, 6 bases at V and 1 base at J, with 22 bases in the middle. The CDR3 is made up of 17 amino acids. Germline values: CDR1 SGDLS, CDR2 YYNGEE. As DNA, the CDR3 is TGTGCCAGCACCCCCACCGCCACAGGTAAGGGGAACACTGAAGCTTTCTTT. Its translation: CASTPTATGKGNTEAFF.

The rearrangement links TRBV2 to TRBJ2-2; 10 bases are shared with TRBD2. Germline-derived CDR1 and CDR2 are SNHLY and FYNNEI. The CDR3 is 18 amino acids. V trimming: 4 bases; J trimming: 4 bases; junction bases outside the gene matches: 12. CDR3 loop: CASSGSAGGLWGTGELFF. The CDR3 nucleotides read TGTGCCAGCAGTGGATCAGCGGGAGGGCTGTGGGGCACCGGGGAGCTGTTTTTT. The full variable domain, with the rest looked up from reference TRBV2 and TRBJ2-2, is EPEVTQTPSHQVTQMGQEVILRCVPISNHLYFYWYRQILGQKVEFLVSFYNNEISEKSEIFDDQFSVERPDGSNFTLKIRSTKLEDSAMYFCASSGSAGGLWGTGELFFGEGSRLTVL.

The chain joins TRBV9 to TRBJ2-2; 8 bases fit TRBD2. The germline gives CDR1 SGDLS, CDR2 YYNGEE. The V and J ends lost 0 bases and 7 bases, in that order; junction bases with no gene match: 11. The CDR3 length is 17 residues. In DNA form, the CDR3 reads TGTGCCAGCAGCGTAGGGACTAGCCACGGGTTCGGCGGGGAGCTGTTTTTT. Its translation: CASSVGTSHGFGGELFF.

J is TRBJ1-2 and V is TRBV27; TRBD1 matches 9 bases. The CDR3 runs 13 residues. Germline loops: CDR1 MNHEY, CDR2 SMNVEV (reference sequence). V gave up 2 bases and J gave up 8 bases; unmatched junction bases: 3. The CDR3 nucleotides read TGTGCCAGCAGTTTAACAGGGGGCCGCGGCTACACCTTC. Its translation: CASSLTGGRGYTF.